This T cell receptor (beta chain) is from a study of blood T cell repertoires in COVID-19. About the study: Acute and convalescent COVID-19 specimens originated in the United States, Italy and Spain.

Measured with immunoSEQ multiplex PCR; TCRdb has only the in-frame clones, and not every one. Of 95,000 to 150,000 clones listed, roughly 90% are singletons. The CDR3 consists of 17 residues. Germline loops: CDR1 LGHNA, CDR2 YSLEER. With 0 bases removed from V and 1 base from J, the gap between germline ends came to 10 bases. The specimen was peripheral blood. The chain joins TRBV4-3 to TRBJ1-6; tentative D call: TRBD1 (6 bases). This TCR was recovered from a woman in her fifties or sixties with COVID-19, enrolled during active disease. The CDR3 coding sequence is TGCGCCAGCAGCCAAGACGCGGGGGCATCCTATAATTCACCCCTCCACTTT. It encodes CASSQDAGASYNSPLHF.